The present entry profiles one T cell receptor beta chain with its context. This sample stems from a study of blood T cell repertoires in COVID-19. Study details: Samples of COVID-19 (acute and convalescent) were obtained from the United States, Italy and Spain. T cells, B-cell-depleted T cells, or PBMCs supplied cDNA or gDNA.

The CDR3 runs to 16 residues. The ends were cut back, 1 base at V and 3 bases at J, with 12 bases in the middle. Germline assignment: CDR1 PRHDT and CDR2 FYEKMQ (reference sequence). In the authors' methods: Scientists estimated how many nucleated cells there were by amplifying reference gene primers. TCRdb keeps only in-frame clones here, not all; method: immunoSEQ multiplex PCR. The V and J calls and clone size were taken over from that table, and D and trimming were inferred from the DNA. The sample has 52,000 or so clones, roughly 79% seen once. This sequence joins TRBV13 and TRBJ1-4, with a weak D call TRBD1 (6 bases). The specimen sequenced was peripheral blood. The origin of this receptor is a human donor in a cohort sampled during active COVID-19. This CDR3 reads CASSLARTDSNEKLFF. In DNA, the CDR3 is TGTGCCAGCAGCTTAGCCCGGACAGATTCTAATGAAAAACTGTTTTTT.